The 3 T cell receptor beta chains reported below all come from one sample, sequenced in a study of blood T cell repertoires in COVID-19. TCRdb keeps only in-frame clones here, not all; method: immunoSEQ multiplex PCR. The sample has around 50,000 clones; over 80% are singletons. The sample comprised peripheral blood. The receptors were gathered from a man between 65 and 85 years old with acute or convalescent COVID-19.

The J gene is TRBJ1-2, the V gene TRBV25-1; 7 positions agree with TRBD1. Looked up from germline, CDR1 is MGHDK and CDR2 is SYGVNS. CDR3 length: 14 residues. V was pared by 3 bases and J by 4 bases, with 5 bases of the junction left unmatched. The CDR3 nucleotides read TGTGCCAGCAGTGAGACAGGGACCCCCTATGGCTACACCTTC. Its protein is CASSETGTPYGYTF.

The V and J genes are TRBV7-2 and TRBJ2-5; D is perhaps TRBD2 (6 bases). Per the germline V gene, CDR1 is SGHTA and CDR2 is FQGNSA. The CDR3 sequence is 14 residues long. V was pared by 6 bases and J by 3 bases, with 14 bases between. CDR3 protein: CASSIRRGEETQYF. CDR3 DNA: TGTGCCAGCAGTATCCGGCGGGGCGAAGAGACCCAGTACTTC.

The V call is TRBV5-1, the J call TRBJ2-7; D is undetermined. CDR3 size: 18 residues. Looked up from germline, CDR1 is SGHRS and CDR2 is YFSETQ. Trimming removed 0 bases at V and 2 bases at J, with 21 bases between. The CDR3 DNA is TGCGCCAGCAGCTTGGCCTCTTCGTTAGGAGAAGAAGCCTACGAGCAGTACTTC. Protein sequence: CASSLASSLGEEAYEQYF.